One sample yielded the 28 T cell receptor beta chains listed below, sequenced in a study of control samples from healthy donors and cancer patients. Method: immunoSEQ multiplex PCR; TCRdb's copy keeps in-frame clones and lacks some. The sample lists more than 100,000 clones, around 93% occurring once. Sequenced sample: blood. These receptors were taken from a young man in good health.

V and J are TRBV7-9 and TRBJ2-3; 7 nucleotides line up with TRBD2. This CDR3 region has 17 residues. The germline CDR1 and CDR2 sequences are SEHNR and FQNEAQ (reference sequence). V gave up 6 bases and J gave up 1 base; unmatched junction bases: 13. CDR3 amino acids: CASRQSSWLAGTDTQYF. As DNA, the CDR3 is TGTGCCAGCAGGCAGAGTTCTTGGCTAGCGGGCACAGATACGCAGTATTTT. The complete variable domain, with remaining parts taken from reference TRBV7-9 and TRBJ2-3, reads DTGVSQNPRHKITKRGQNVTFRCDPISEHNRLYWYRQTLGQGPEFLTYFQNEAQLEKSRLLSDRFSAERPKGSFSTLEIQRTEQGDSAMYLCASRQSSWLAGTDTQYFGPGTRLTVL.

The rearrangement joins TRBV29-1 to TRBJ1-3, with D possibly matching TRBD1 (5 bases). The CDR3 runs to 13 residues. Germline V gives CDR1 SQVTM, CDR2 ANQGSEA. V lost 4 bases and J lost 1, with 8 bases in between. CDR3 amino acids: CSVVGGSGNTIYF. The DNA of the CDR3 is TGCAGCGTTGTGGGGGGATCTGGAAACACCATATATTTT.

CDR3 protein: CASSSYRGNTEAFF. CDR3 sequence (DNA): TGCGCCAGCAGTTCCTATAGGGGGAACACTGAAGCTTTCTTT. V is TRBV5-1 and J is TRBJ1-1, with a possible D match to TRBD1 (5 bases). The V gene lost 5 bases and the J gene lost 1 base, with 12 bases spanning the gap. This CDR3 contains 14 residues. In germline, CDR1 is SGHRS, CDR2 YFSETQ.

V and J are TRBV7-9 and TRBJ1-3, with no clear D. The CDR3 has 13 amino acids. Germline CDR1 SEHNR, CDR2 FQNEAQ (reference sequence). The V and J ends lost 5 bases and 3 bases respectively, with 8 bases between them. CDR3 amino acids: CASSTGIGNTIYF. The CDR3 DNA sequence: TGTGCCAGCAGCACGGGAATTGGAAACACCATATATTTT.

The rearrangement links TRBV12-3 or TRBV12-4 to TRBJ1-2; D is unclear. The V gene lost 3 bases and the J gene lost 3 bases, with 8 bases spanning the gap. The CDR3 spans 13 residues. The CDR3 sequence is CASSFGRYYGYTF. CDR3 DNA: TGTGCCAGCAGTTTCGGACGGTACTATGGCTACACCTTC.

The V call is TRBV11-1, the J call TRBJ2-5; tentatively, D is TRBD1 or TRBD2 (6 bases each). The CDR3 is made up of 16 amino acids. Germline V lookup: CDR1 SGHAT, CDR2 FQDESV (reference sequence). Trimming cost V 1 base and J 5 bases, with 17 bases left between them. CDR3 amino acids: CASSLVEGGYGETQYF. CDR3 sequence (DNA): TGTGCCAGCAGCTTAGTGGAGGGGGGATATGGGGAGACCCAGTACTTC.

This clone was counted only a few times. The chain recombines TRBV10-1 with TRBJ1-1; D is unclear. The CDR3 totals 13 residues. Between the trimmed V and J ends, which lost 6 bases and 0 bases, there was a span of 8 bases. CDR1 and CDR2 (germline): WNHNN, SYGVQD (reference sequence). The CDR3 loop reads CASRERMNTEAFF. CDR3 sequence (DNA): TGCGCCAGCAGAGAGAGGATGAACACTGAAGCTTTCTTT.

The chain employs TRBV29-1 and TRBJ1-3; no firm D call. The CDR3 spans 13 residues. Germline loops: CDR1 SQVTM, CDR2 ANQGSEA. Trimming left V 1 base short and J 0 bases short, with 4 bases between. The CDR3 region is CSVEVLSGNTIYF. The DNA of the CDR3 is TGCAGCGTTGAAGTACTCTCTGGAAACACCATATATTTT.

The chain recombines TRBV5-1 with TRBJ2-6, with D uncertain. Deletions cut 4 bases from V and 0 bases from J, with 17 bases between. The germline CDR1 and CDR2 sequences are SGHRS and YFSETQ. The CDR3 totals 18 residues. The CDR3 region is CASSPPVISSSGANVLTF. DNA of the CDR3: TGCGCCAGCAGCCCTCCGGTGATTTCGAGCTCTGGGGCCAACGTCCTGACTTTC.

The J gene is TRBJ1-5, the V gene TRBV6-6; 8 nucleotides line up with TRBD1. CDR3 length: 15 amino acids. Germline lookup yields CDR1 MNHNY and CDR2 SVGAGI (reference sequence). After removal of 6 bases from V and 1 base from J, the junction contained 5 bases not matched to a gene. This CDR3 reads CASSAQGASNQPQHF. The CDR3, as DNA: TGTGCCAGCAGCGCCCAGGGGGCAAGCAATCAGCCCCAGCATTTT.

This clone showed up just once. V is TRBV4-1 and J is TRBJ1-1; possibly TRBD1 for D (5 bases). Trimming cost V 1 base and J 1 base, with 13 bases left between them. This CDR3 spans 16 amino acids. Germline V CDR1 and CDR2: MGHRA, YSYEKL. CDR3: CASSQAPWTRNTEAFF. In DNA form, the CDR3 reads TGCGCCAGCAGCCAAGCTCCCTGGACAAGGAACACTGAAGCTTTCTTT.

The CDR3 is CASSLLGGRGDQPQHF. CDR3 DNA: TGTGCCAGCAGCCTTCTCGGGGGGAGAGGGGATCAGCCCCAGCATTTT. This chain uses TRBV11-2 with TRBJ1-5; D perhaps matches TRBD1 (5 bases). The V gene's germline CDR1 is SGHAT and CDR2 FQNNGV. V gave up 5 bases and J gave up 5 bases, with 19 bases separating them. The CDR3 totals 16 residues.

The CDR3 here is CASSSGEGSQPQHF. CDR3 nucleotide sequence: TGTGCCAGCAGCTCGGGGGAGGGTAGTCAGCCCCAGCATTTT. The J gene is TRBJ1-5, the V gene TRBV9; D is perhaps TRBD1 (5 bases). This CDR3 comprises 14 residues. CDR1 SGDLS and CDR2 YYNGEE come from the germline V gene. The V end lost 4 bases, the J end lost 6 bases, and 14 bases lay between the germline ends.

The chain uses TRBV2 and TRBJ1-1, with D unresolved. Germline V gives CDR1 SNHLY, CDR2 FYNNEI. The CDR3 consists of 14 residues. The V and J ends lost 3 bases and 3 bases respectively, with 11 bases between them. The CDR3, as DNA: TGTGCCAGCAGTGAGAAGGGTCGGCACACTGAAGCTTTCTTT. It encodes CASSEKGRHTEAFF.

The chain recombines TRBV19 with TRBJ1-1; maybe TRBD1 (5 bases). Germline assignment: CDR1 LNHDA and CDR2 SQIVND (reference sequence). This CDR3 is 14 amino acids long. Trimming stripped 5 bases from V and 4 bases from J, with 14 bases between. This CDR3 is CASSQTGASTEAFF. CDR3 sequence (DNA): TGTGCCAGTAGTCAAACAGGCGCGAGCACTGAAGCTTTCTTT.

The chain couples TRBV30 to TRBJ1-5; possible D gene TRBD1, 6 bases. V lost 1 base and J 0 bases, leaving 16 bases between the germline ends. The CDR3 runs 17 residues. CDR1 is GTSNPN, CDR2 SVGIG, per germline (reference sequence). The chain's CDR3 is CAWSGSRTVPSNQPQHF. The DNA for the CDR3 is TGTGCCTGGAGTGGAAGCAGGACAGTCCCTAGCAATCAGCCCCAGCATTTT.

This rearrangement joins TRBV21-1 to TRBJ2-5; no check of the table's D call, TRBD1, against the DNA was made. TRBV21-1 is listed as a pseudogene. This CDR3 spans 15 amino acids. The CDR3 spells CASRNRDRDRETQYF. In DNA form, the CDR3 reads TGTGCCAGCAGAAACCGGGACAGGGATCGGGAGACCCAGTACTTC.

The chain joins TRBV7-7 to TRBJ1-1, with D perhaps matching TRBD1 (5 bases). The germline V gene has CDR1 SSHAT and CDR2 FNYEAQ (reference sequence). The ends were cut back, 5 bases at V and 11 bases at J, with 15 bases in the middle. This CDR3 is built from 12 residues. The CDR3 is CASSPTRERAFF. In nucleotides, the CDR3 is TGTGCCAGCAGCCCCACCAGGGAAAGGGCTTTCTTT.

This sequence joins TRBV4-1 and TRBJ2-1, with 11 bases matching TRBD1. The CDR3 extends over 17 amino acids. J gave up 3 bases and V 5 bases, and 9 bases lay outside the gene matches. The germline V gene has CDR1 MGHRA and CDR2 YSYEKL. Written as DNA, the CDR3 is TGCGCCAGCAGCGAAGGACAGGGGGCAAGGGGCTACAATGAGCAGTTCTTC. Encoded protein: CASSEGQGARGYNEQFF.

This chain links TRBV29-1 with TRBJ1-1; TRBD1 matches at 10 bases. Trimming at V came to 7 bases and at J to 0 bases, leaving 2 bases not matched to a gene. Germline loops: CDR1 SQVTM, CDR2 ANQGSEA. The CDR3 runs to 13 residues. CDR3 loop: CSAGQGVNTEAFF. As DNA, the CDR3 is TGCAGCGCCGGACAGGGGGTGAACACTGAAGCTTTCTTT.

CDR3 sequence reads: CASSQDRGRFKNIQYF. The CDR3 DNA reads as TGTGCCAGCAGCCAAGATAGGGGGCGGTTTAAAAACATTCAGTACTTC. The rearrangement links TRBV14 to TRBJ2-4; 7 bases align to TRBD1. There are 16 residues in the CDR3. The J segment lost 4 bases and the V segment lost 0 bases, leaving 6 bases of the junction unmatched. CDR1 is SGHDN and CDR2 is FVKESK in the germline V gene.

The chain couples TRBV18 to TRBJ2-7, with D unclear. Germline CDR1 and CDR2: KGHSH and LQKENI. CDR3 length equals 12 residues. With 1 base removed from V and 4 bases from J, the gap between germline ends came to 5 bases. CDR3 sequence (DNA): TGTGCCAGCTCACCACTGGGTTACGAGCAGTACTTC. The encoded protein is CASSPLGYEQYF.

The chain employs TRBV25-1 and TRBJ2-7, with D tentatively TRBD2 (5 bases). Trimming removed 8 bases at V and 2 bases at J, with 7 bases between. Germline V gene data show CDR1 as MGHDK and CDR2 as SYGVNS. The CDR3 consists of 11 residues. CDR3 protein: CASGGAYEQYF. DNA of the CDR3: TGTGCCAGCGGAGGAGCCTACGAGCAGTACTTC.

The chain couples TRBV7-2 to TRBJ1-2; no definite D call. CDR1 and CDR2 from the germline V gene are SGHTA and FQGNSA. The CDR3 is 15 amino acids. V lost 2 bases and J 0 bases, leaving 10 bases between the germline ends. CDR3 bases: TGTGCCAGCAGCTTATCATCCACAGCTAACTATGGCTACACCTTC. Amino acids: CASSLSSTANYGYTF.

This chain connects TRBV7-3 to TRBJ2-1; a weak D match, TRBD1 (5 bases). V was cut by 5 bases and J by 7 bases, with 15 bases left in between. The length of the CDR3 is 14 residues. Germline-derived CDR1 and CDR2 are SGHTA and FQGTGA. Here the CDR3 reads CASSPDTLGNEQFF. The CDR3 DNA reads as TGTGCCAGCAGCCCGGACACCTTAGGAAATGAGCAGTTCTTC.

The chain is built from TRBV7-9 and TRBJ1-1; D uncertain. CDR3 length: 13 amino acids. With 4 bases removed from V and 1 base from J, the gap between germline ends came to 7 bases. The germline CDR1 and CDR2 sequences are SEHNR and FQNEAQ (reference sequence). CDR3 protein: CASSSRTNTEAFF. CDR3 coding DNA: TGTGCCAGCAGCTCTAGGACGAACACTGAAGCTTTCTTT.

This clone has more than one count but fewer than ten. The chain carries TRBV7-2 and TRBJ1-4; D might be TRBD1 (5 bases). The CDR3 is 14 amino acids. Germline CDR1 reads SGHTA; CDR2 reads FQGNSA. The V gene lost 4 bases and the J gene lost 4 bases, with 10 bases spanning the gap. This chain's CDR3 is CASSSWDGNEKLFF. The CDR3, as DNA: TGTGCCAGCAGCTCTTGGGACGGTAATGAAAAACTGTTTTTT.

The rearrangement uses TRBV5-1 and TRBJ1-6; 8 bases are a match to TRBD1. With V trimmed by 0 bases and J by 9 bases, 11 bases remained unmatched. Germline V gene sequence: CDR1 SGHRS, CDR2 YFSETQ. CDR3 length equals 17 residues. The CDR3 region has the DNA TGCGCCAGCAGCTTGGTTCTCACAGGGGGTATCGGTTCACCCCTCCACTTT. Translation gives CASSLVLTGGIGSPLHF.